This TCR beta chain appears in the sequencing data of a study of T cells in narcolepsy (dated by TCRdb to between 2017 and 2018). A note on the overall study: Healthy control donors were enrolled in the study alongside patients who had narcolepsy type 1 or type 2 (NT1, NT2). To look for autoreactive T cells in narcolepsy patients that target self-antigens of hypocretin neurons (hypocretin, TRIB2), the study used TCR Vbeta sequencing to follow clonotypes in blood and CSF.

Sequences KGHSH (CDR1) and LQKENI (CDR2) are obtained from the germline V gene. The CDR3, cysteine through valine, is 14 amino acids long. Only CDR3 DNA remains: 42 bases, in frame from the first base. The germline V end is reduced by 6 bases and the J end by 4 bases; junction bases left unmatched: 9. This clone came up a few times. The specificity of this receptor is unknown. No much larger clone is present one base from it, and per-base qualities are unavailable. Results and caveats for the whole study, not just this receptor: According to the report, autoreactive clonotypes were detected serially in the blood of the same patients and of different patients, but not in healthy controls. Plots that compared CSF and blood CD4+ T cell clonotypes from the same patient highlighted HCRT-specific and TRIB2-specific autoreactive clonotypes. Certain blood memory CD4+ repertoires from patients and controls had no sequences that matched autoreactive T cell clones. Numbers of sequenced blood memory CD4+ clonotypes were comparable, with averages of approximately 40,000 in patients and fewer than 35,000 in controls.

Libraries came from the immunoSEQ multiplex PCR assay. Imported from immuneACCESS, the table was reduced by TCRdb to in-frame sequences with V and J called. These copies leave out some clones; in studies compared against another copy, an unresolved V gene accounts for under half, and the cause of the remainder is not known. This sample holds over 30,000 clones; under 85% were observed only once. The ten largest clones take up around 1.3% of the sample. For TCR Vbeta sequencing, memory CD4+ T cells were sorted ex vivo from the peripheral blood of both healthy controls and narcolepsy patients. Sequencing used CD45RA- memory CD4+ T cells from PBMCs. According to the study, the label for this sample's cell subset or site signals: memory T cells sorted ex vivo from peripheral blood. The source is a human donor with narcolepsy. The chain joins TRBV18 to TRBJ2-7, with 7 bases aligning to TRBD2. The DNA reads TGTGCCAGCTCTCAGGGTGCCGGGGGGTACGAGCAGTACGTC. Translated, this is CASSQGAGGYEQYV.